The 2 T cell receptor beta chains below all came from one sample that was sequenced in a study of T-cell memory formation after mild COVID-19. TCRdb re-called the 5' RACE reads through MiXCR, storing one row per CDR3 protein. The data show tens of thousands of distinct CDR3 sequences, less than 7.5% seen once. The specimen sequenced was PBMCs or a T cell subset sorted from them (not recorded which). These receptors were collected from a man aged 18 to 35 who had mild COVID-19 (a few samples of this study predate the infection). Cell type and time point are not known.

The rearrangement joins TRBV18 to TRBJ1-4; D is perhaps TRBD1 (6 bases). Germline CDR1 reads KGHSH; CDR2 reads LQKENI. The ends were cut back, 6 bases at V and 5 bases at J, with 16 bases in the middle. There are 15 residues in the CDR3. This CDR3 reads CASSPPGAKNEKLFF. CDR3 bases: TGTGCCAGCTCCCCTCCAGGGGCAAAAAATGAAAAACTGTTTTTT.

The chain couples TRBV2 to TRBJ2-1, with a weak D call TRBD1 (6 bases). Germline lookup yields CDR1 SNHLY and CDR2 FYNNEI. CDR3 length equals 13 residues. V lost 5 bases to trimming and J lost 6 bases, with 11 bases between them. CDR3 sequence: CASSSDRSNEQFF. The CDR3 nucleotides are TGTGCCAGCAGTTCCGACAGGTCCAATGAGCAGTTCTTC.